A single sample gave rise to the 17 T cell receptor beta chains below, sequenced in a study of Ad26.COV2.S vaccination and SARS-CoV-2 variants. The table came from immunoSEQ multiplex PCR; TCRdb's copy has only in-frame clones and leaves some out. The profile shows roughly 500,000 clones, roughly 85% of them singletons. As to treatment: over 15 received Ad26.COV2.S at low or high dose, single or two shots; a few received placebo; per-sample allocation not given. Sampling was done on day 63 after the first vaccine or placebo injection. Sequenced here: peripheral blood, sampled in a trial of Ad26.COV2.S vaccine versus placebo. These receptor sequences come from a person between 18 and 65 years old who received the Ad26.COV2.S COVID-19 vaccine or a placebo.

This chain uses TRBV3-1 (or the pseudogene TRBV3-2) with TRBJ2-7; TRBD2 matches at 12 bases. The length of the CDR3 is 16 residues. Germline V gene lookup returns CDR1 LGHDT and CDR2 YNNKEL (reference sequence). Losses at the gene ends were 4 bases for V and 0 bases for J; bases not matched to a gene: 4. This CDR3 reads CASSLGLAGSSYEQYF. CDR3 nucleotide sequence: TGTGCCAGCAGCCTCGGACTAGCGGGAAGCTCCTACGAGCAGTACTTC.

The chain couples TRBV11-2 to TRBJ2-1, with 10 bases fitting TRBD2. CDR3 length: 14 residues. CDR1 is SGHAT and CDR2 is FQNNGV in the germline V gene. Losses at the gene ends were 5 bases for V and 8 bases for J; bases not matched to a gene: 6. CDR3 in amino acids: CASSLSGRGYEQFF. The CDR3 DNA is TGTGCCAGCAGCCTGAGCGGGAGGGGGTATGAGCAGTTCTTC.

A single count supports this clone. V and J are TRBV6-6 and TRBJ2-7, with D possibly TRBD1 on 6 matching bases. Germline V CDR1 and CDR2: MNHNY, SVGAGI (reference sequence). The CDR3 is made up of 15 amino acids. V was pared by 6 bases and J by 3 bases, with 18 bases between. The CDR3 DNA follows: TGTGCCAGCAGCCCTGGGACACAAGGCCGCTACGAGCAGTACTTC. It specifies CASSPGTQGRYEQYF.

The rearrangement uses TRBV5-1 and TRBJ1-4; 9 bases fit TRBD1. The V gene's germline CDR1 is SGHRS and CDR2 YFSETQ. V lost 4 bases and J lost 8; bases outside the gene matches: 9. The CDR3 has 15 residues. CDR3 amino acids: CASSTRTGESEKLFF. The CDR3 nucleotides read TGCGCCAGCAGCACAAGGACAGGGGAGTCCGAAAAACTGTTTTTT.

The rearrangement uses TRBV7-6 and TRBJ2-1; 9 positions agree with TRBD2. Per the germline V gene, CDR1 is SGHVS and CDR2 is FNYEAQ. The CDR3 has 19 amino acids. The ends lost 1 base at V and 10 bases at J; junction bases unmatched: 20. CDR3 DNA sequence: TGTGCCAGCAGCTTAGAAGGAGGTGGCCGGCGCGGGAGGGCCGGGGAGCAGTTCTTC. It specifies CASSLEGGGRRGRAGEQFF.

This chain joins TRBV18 and TRBJ1-6; 9 bases are shared with TRBD1. Germline V CDR1 and CDR2: KGHSH, LQKENI. Losses at the gene ends were 3 bases for V and 14 bases for J; bases not matched to a gene: 11. CDR3 size: 15 residues. The CDR3 is CASSPSGTGFLTLHF. The CDR3 coding sequence is TGTGCCAGCTCACCTTCCGGGACAGGGTTTTTGACCCTCCACTTT. The variable domain in full, with the rest retrieved from reference TRBV18 and TRBJ1-6, is NAGVMQNPRHLVRRRGQEARLRCSPMKGHSHVYWYRQLPEEGLKFMVYLQKENIIDESGMPKERFSAEFPKEGPSILRIQQVVRGDSAAYFCASSPSGTGFLTLHFGNGTRLTVT.

The V gene is TRBV18, the J gene TRBJ2-2; maybe TRBD2 (6 bases). Germline CDR1 reads KGHSH; CDR2 reads LQKENI. Trimming removed 5 bases from V and 3 bases from J, with 16 bases in between. This CDR3 has 16 residues. For the CDR3, the DNA is TGTGCCAGCTCATCAGAGCGGGCCCTGGACACCGGGGAGCTGTTTTTT. This codes for CASSSERALDTGELFF.

The chain uses TRBV7-2 and TRBJ2-1; 9 nucleotides match TRBD2. After removal of 2 bases from V and 4 bases from J, the junction contained 6 bases not matched to a gene. In germline, CDR1 is SGHTA, CDR2 FQGNSA. CDR3 size: 16 residues. The CDR3 DNA follows: TGTGCCAGCAGCTTATTGGGCCTAGCGGGGTACAATGAGCAGTTCTTC. Translated, it gives CASSLLGLAGYNEQFF.

This sequence joins TRBV19 and TRBJ1-6; the match to TRBD1 covers 9 bases. Unmatched junction bases numbered 9, after V lost 3 bases and J lost 9 bases. The V gene's germline CDR1 is LNHDA and CDR2 SQIVND (reference sequence). The CDR3 consists of 16 residues. The chain's CDR3 is CASSISRTGVGSPLHF. CDR3 coding DNA: TGTGCCAGTAGTATTTCTCGGACAGGGGTAGGTTCACCCCTCCACTTT.

V gene TRBV5-4 combines with J gene TRBJ2-1, with D tentatively TRBD2 (5 bases). Germline V lookup: CDR1 SGHNT, CDR2 YYREEE (reference sequence). V was cut by 0 bases and J by 0 bases, with 10 bases left in between. This CDR3 contains 16 residues. The CDR3 is CASSLGDRGSYNEQFF. The CDR3 coding sequence is TGTGCCAGCAGCTTGGGGGATCGGGGCTCCTACAATGAGCAGTTCTTC.

This chain connects TRBV28 to TRBJ1-6; 7 nucleotides line up with TRBD1. Germline values: CDR1 MDHEN, CDR2 SYDVKM. V was clipped by 5 bases and J by 9 bases; unmatched bases: 10. The CDR3 consists of 15 residues. CDR3 amino acids: CASSPSTGWVSPLHF. The CDR3 nucleotides read TGTGCCAGCAGTCCATCGACAGGGTGGGTTTCACCCCTCCACTTT.

V and J are TRBV4-3 and TRBJ2-1; D is possibly TRBD2 (6 bases). The V gene lost 1 base and the J gene lost 2 bases, with 9 bases spanning the gap. Germline V gene sequence: CDR1 LGHNA, CDR2 YSLEER. There are 15 residues in the CDR3. CDR3 sequence (DNA): TGCGCCAGCAGCCAAGTTGCGGGGACCTACAATGAGCAGTTCTTC. This encodes CASSQVAGTYNEQFF.

This rearrangement joins TRBV24-1 to TRBJ2-3; tentatively, D is TRBD2 (5 bases). This CDR3 is 16 amino acids long. Trimming removed 1 base from V and 1 base from J, with 11 bases in between. Germline lookup yields CDR1 KGHDR and CDR2 SFDVKD. The CDR3 DNA reads as TGTGCCACCAGTGATTTCCGGTGGGGAGGCACAGATACGCAGTATTTT. Translation: CATSDFRWGGTDTQYF.

CDR3 amino acids: CASRSRSVGNEQFF. The CDR3, as DNA: TGTGCCAGCAGGTCGAGGAGCGTGGGGAATGAGCAGTTCTTC. V usage is TRBV6-5 and J usage is TRBJ2-1; D not certain. The V and J ends lost 6 bases and 7 bases respectively, with 16 bases between them. This CDR3 comprises 14 residues. Germline CDR1 and CDR2: MNHEY and SVGAGI.

The chain couples TRBV5-1 to TRBJ1-2; D gene uncertain. The CDR3 runs to 14 residues. CDR1 is SGHRS and CDR2 is YFSETQ in the germline V gene. V was cut by 0 bases and J by 0 bases, with 6 bases left in between. The CDR3 bases are TGCGCCAGCAGCTTGGAGGGAGCTAACTATGGCTACACCTTC. Its protein product is CASSLEGANYGYTF.

This chain connects TRBV25-1 to TRBJ2-2; no firm D call. V was cut by 8 bases and J by 6 bases, with 4 bases left in between. The CDR3 is made up of 10 amino acids. Per germline, CDR1 MGHDK and CDR2 SYGVNS. CDR3 sequence (DNA): TGTGCCAGCGAGGCCGGGGAGCTGTTTTTT. This sequence encodes CASEAGELFF.

This chain uses TRBV7-8 with TRBJ1-1, with D unresolved. This CDR3 spans 13 amino acids. The ends were cut back, 0 bases at V and 0 bases at J, with 2 bases in the middle. Germline assignment: CDR1 SGHVS and CDR2 FQNEAQ. This CDR3 reads CASSLALNTEAFF. CDR3 nucleotide sequence: TGTGCCAGCAGCTTAGCCCTGAACACTGAAGCTTTCTTT.